This TCR beta chain is from a study of memory CD4+ T cells and cytomegalovirus serostatus. The sort gate was single viable CD3+CD4+CD8-CD45RO+ cells for memory CD4+ T cells. Original analysis: Out-of-frame sequences were removed, leaving some 2 million distinct TCRbeta sequences. Data came from immunoSEQ multiplex PCR; TCRdb stores just in-frame clones and leaves some out. Clone size and the V and J calls come from that table; the DNA yielded D and trimming. Altogether tens of thousands of clones are present, over 75% being singletons, with the ten largest covering roughly 0.6%. Germline V lookup: CDR1 MDHEN, CDR2 SYDVKM. CDR3 length equals 15 residues. The trim removed 8 bases at V and 5 bases at J, leaving 12 bases unmatched.

Material: memory CD4+ T cells from blood. V is TRBV28 and J is TRBJ2-7; 10 bases line up with TRBD2. The origin of this receptor is an adult in good health and CMV-seronegative. The CDR3 spells CASLTSASGGHEQYF. The CDR3 nucleotides are TGTGCCAGCTTAACATCGGCTAGCGGGGGTCACGAGCAGTACTTC.